The entry below describes one T cell receptor beta chain. No antigen is known for it. This record comes from a study of cytomegalovirus exposure and HLA in healthy donors. Germline V gene lookup returns CDR1 SQVTM and CDR2 ANQGSEA. There are 11 residues in the CDR3. The ends were cut back, 6 bases at V and 5 bases at J, with 11 bases in the middle. Study-level results: Sequencing likely generated an artifact that appeared as a cluster of highly shared sequence variants. The majority of CMV-associated TCR beta chains were reported as apparently HLA-restricted in a later analysis.

PCR primers comprised 60 Vbeta and 13 Jbeta primers. TCRdb's copy holds only in-frame clones and misses some; the assay was immunoSEQ multiplex PCR. The repertoire holds more than 100,000 clones, with 55% to 65% as singletons. What was sequenced was PBMCs. The rearrangement joins TRBV29-1 to TRBJ2-7; TRBD1 might be the D (6 bases). The TCR sequence derives from a man aged 40-49 years in good health and CMV-seropositive. CDR3 bases: TGCAGCGTCCCTCACAGGGACGAGCAGTACTTC. Translation gives CSVPHRDEQYF.